The rows below give T cell receptor beta chains drawn from one sample of a study of blood T cells in healthy people across ages. Each CDR3 protein gets one entry after TCRdb re-called the 5' RACE reads with MiXCR. In the table there are approximately 810,000 distinct CDR3 sequences, roughly 34% of which are singletons. The source material was blood. All receptors derive from a man younger than 35 in good health. The CDR3 runs from the conserved cysteine through the conserved F or W. Fields, in order: J gene, clone size, D gene, V gene, CDR3 protein, CDR3 DNA. D genes are given only for firm matches. Clone size, where shown, is once, few, many, or a class for clones that have expanded.

j_gene: TRBJ2-7
abundance: few
d_gene: -
v_gene: TRBV6-2/TRBV6-3
CDR3aa: CASSLGGIYEQYF
CDR3nt: TGTGCCAGCAGTTTGGGCGGAATCTACGAGCAGTACTTC

j_gene: TRBJ2-3
abundance: -
d_gene: -
v_gene: TRBV6-2/TRBV6-3
CDR3aa: CASSYPPTRGPGLSTDTQYF
CDR3nt: TGTGCCAGCAGTTACCCCCCAACACGTGGGCCGGGACTCTCCACAGATACGCAGTATTTT

j_gene: TRBJ1-2
abundance: -
d_gene: TRBD1
v_gene: TRBV20-1
CDR3aa: CSAPRGGGYGYTF
CDR3nt: TGCAGTGCACCCAGGGGGGGGGGCTATGGCTACACCTTC

j_gene: TRBJ2-3
abundance: once
d_gene: TRBD2
v_gene: TRBV20-1
CDR3aa: CSARTGLVTSTDTQYF
CDR3nt: TGCAGTGCTAGAACGGGACTAGTGACCTCCACAGATACGCAGTATTTT

j_gene: TRBJ2-7
abundance: -
d_gene: -
v_gene: TRBV7-2
CDR3aa: CASSLAGGLSYEQYF
CDR3nt: TGTGCCAGCAGCTTAGCGGGAGGCTTGTCATACGAGCAGTACTTC

j_gene: TRBJ2-7
abundance: -
d_gene: TRBD1
v_gene: TRBV7-9
CDR3aa: CASSLGTGQYEQYF
CDR3nt: TGTGCCAGCAGCTTGGGGACAGGGCAATACGAGCAGTACTTC

j_gene: TRBJ2-1
abundance: -
d_gene: -
v_gene: TRBV7-9
CDR3aa: CASSLRALPNEQFF
CDR3nt: TGTGCCAGCAGCTTAAGGGCCCTCCCCAATGAGCAGTTCTTC

j_gene: TRBJ2-5
abundance: -
d_gene: -
v_gene: TRBV5-4
CDR3aa: CASSREGRPVRGDEQYF
CDR3nt: TGTGCCAGCAGCCGCGAAGGGCGACCCGTCCGGGGCGATGAGCAGTACTTC

j_gene: TRBJ1-6
abundance: -
d_gene: -
v_gene: TRBV4-2
CDR3aa: CASSQLSLTSYNSPLHF
CDR3nt: TGTGCCAGCAGCCAATTAAGCCTGACCTCCTATAATTCACCCCTCCACTTT

j_gene: TRBJ2-1
abundance: -
d_gene: -
v_gene: TRBV10-3
CDR3aa: CALSQGGLLSYNEQFF
CDR3nt: TGTGCCCTAAGTCAGGGGGGCCTTCTCTCCTACAATGAGCAGTTCTTC

j_gene: TRBJ2-5
abundance: many
d_gene: -
v_gene: TRBV6-5
CDR3aa: CASSYGVAETQYF
CDR3nt: TGTGCCAGCAGTTACGGGGTTGCCGAGACCCAGTACTTC

j_gene: TRBJ2-1
abundance: -
d_gene: TRBD1
v_gene: TRBV2
CDR3aa: CASSERTGTPYNEQFF
CDR3nt: TGTGCCAGCAGTGAACGGACAGGGACGCCCTACAATGAGCAGTTCTTC

j_gene: TRBJ2-3
abundance: few
d_gene: TRBD1
v_gene: TRBV20-1
CDR3aa: CSARDLGQGAPDTQYF
CDR3nt: TGCAGTGCTAGAGACTTGGGACAGGGGGCCCCAGATACGCAGTATTTT

j_gene: TRBJ1-2
abundance: many
d_gene: -
v_gene: TRBV12-3/TRBV12-4
CDR3aa: CASSGSVNNYGYTF
CDR3nt: TGTGCCAGCAGCGGTTCTGTTAATAACTATGGCTACACCTTC